These T cell receptor beta chains were read from a single sample in a study of T cell responses to AZD1222 COVID-19 vaccine. The assay was immunoSEQ multiplex PCR, and TCRdb's table has in-frame clones only and misses some. Here the sample spans approximately 180,000 clones, roughly 93% being singletons. Specimen: peripheral blood, collected 28 days after the second dose of the MenACWY control vaccine. The receptors come from an adult who received the MenACWY meningococcal vaccine as a control. CDR3s include the opening cysteine and the closing phenylalanine or tryptophan. Each record gives: V gene, J gene, D gene, clone size, CDR3 protein, CDR3 DNA. A D gene is named only where the DNA matches it firmly. Not every row has a clone size; where given, it reads once, few, many or a size class.

V gene: TRBV7-9
J gene: TRBJ2-7
D gene: TRBD2
clone size: .
CDR3 protein: CASSLGEGYEQYF
CDR3 DNA: TGTGCCAGCAGCTTAGGGGAGGGATACGAGCAGTACTTC

V gene: TRBV3-1/TRBV3-2
J gene: TRBJ1-2
D gene: TRBD1
clone size: .
CDR3 protein: CASSQVQGAGGYTF
CDR3 DNA: TGTGCCAGCAGCCAAGTACAGGGGGCGGGTGGCTACACCTTC

V gene: TRBV19
J gene: TRBJ1-4
D gene: .
clone size: .
CDR3 protein: CASSIRGSTNEKLFF
CDR3 DNA: TGTGCCAGTAGTATACGAGGATCCACTAATGAAAAACTGTTTTTT

V gene: TRBV9
J gene: TRBJ1-4
D gene: TRBD1
clone size: .
CDR3 protein: CASSVGARTGPEKLFF
CDR3 DNA: TGTGCCAGCAGCGTAGGCGCCAGGACAGGGCCAGAAAAACTGTTTTTT

V gene: TRBV5-5
J gene: TRBJ1-1
D gene: TRBD1
clone size: once
CDR3 protein: CASSSQGARTEAFF
CDR3 DNA: TGTGCCAGCAGCTCGCAGGGGGCGCGTACTGAAGCTTTCTTT

V gene: TRBV5-4
J gene: TRBJ2-5
D gene: .
clone size: .
CDR3 protein: CASSGGAEETQYF
CDR3 DNA: TGTGCCAGCAGCGGGGGGGCCGAGGAGACCCAGTACTTC

V gene: TRBV24-1
J gene: TRBJ1-5
D gene: .
clone size: .
CDR3 protein: CATSRGSGNQPQHF
CDR3 DNA: TGTGCCACCAGTCGGGGAAGTGGCAATCAGCCCCAGCATTTT

V gene: TRBV9
J gene: TRBJ2-2
D gene: .
clone size: .
CDR3 protein: CASSAREGSNTGELFF
CDR3 DNA: TGTGCCAGCAGCGCCCGCGAGGGGTCGAACACCGGGGAGCTGTTTTTT

V gene: TRBV11-1
J gene: TRBJ1-2
D gene: .
clone size: .
CDR3 protein: CASSLREVDGYTF
CDR3 DNA: TGTGCCAGCAGCTTGAGGGAGGTCGATGGCTACACCTTC

V gene: TRBV10-2
J gene: TRBJ1-4
D gene: .
clone size: .
CDR3 protein: CASRGGPPGATNEKLFF
CDR3 DNA: TGCGCCAGCAGGGGAGGACCGCCCGGGGCAACTAATGAAAAACTGTTTTTT

V gene: TRBV30
J gene: TRBJ2-7
D gene: .
clone size: .
CDR3 protein: CAWSGGWQSYEQYF
CDR3 DNA: TGTGCCTGGAGTGGAGGGTGGCAATCCTACGAGCAGTACTTC

V gene: TRBV6-5
J gene: TRBJ1-4
D gene: TRBD1
clone size: .
CDR3 protein: CATRQGQTNEKLFF
CDR3 DNA: TGTGCCACTAGACAGGGGCAAACTAATGAAAAACTGTTTTTT

V gene: TRBV5-1
J gene: TRBJ2-7
D gene: TRBD2
clone size: .
CDR3 protein: CASSSTLAGVPYEQYF
CDR3 DNA: TGCGCCAGCAGCTCAACCCTAGCGGGGGTTCCCTACGAGCAGTACTTC

V gene: TRBV7-3
J gene: TRBJ2-2
D gene: TRBD1
clone size: .
CDR3 protein: CASSPRQGGNTGELFF
CDR3 DNA: TGTGCCAGCAGCCCCCGACAGGGGGGGAACACCGGGGAGCTGTTTTTT

V gene: TRBV24-1
J gene: TRBJ2-3
D gene: .
clone size: .
CDR3 protein: CATSDLKAADTQYF
CDR3 DNA: TGTGCCACCAGTGATTTGAAGGCGGCAGATACGCAGTATTTT

V gene: TRBV2
J gene: TRBJ1-2
D gene: .
clone size: .
CDR3 protein: CASSMDTPPYGYTF
CDR3 DNA: TGTGCCAGCAGCATGGACACACCGCCCTATGGCTACACCTTC

V gene: TRBV7-9
J gene: TRBJ2-3
D gene: .
clone size: .
CDR3 protein: CASSLGKNTDTQYF
CDR3 DNA: TGTGCCAGCAGCTTAGGGAAGAATACAGATACGCAGTATTTT

V gene: TRBV7-2
J gene: TRBJ1-2
D gene: TRBD1
clone size: .
CDR3 protein: CASSSTGTAYGYTF
CDR3 DNA: TGTGCCAGCAGCTCTACCGGGACAGCCTATGGCTACACCTTC

V gene: TRBV6-6
J gene: TRBJ2-5
D gene: .
clone size: .
CDR3 protein: CASSPRTEETQYF
CDR3 DNA: TGTGCCAGCAGTCCCCGGACAGAAGAGACCCAGTACTTC

V gene: TRBV28
J gene: TRBJ1-1
D gene: .
clone size: .
CDR3 protein: CASSPHTLGPEAFF
CDR3 DNA: TGTGCCAGCAGCCCACACACTTTAGGCCCGGAAGCTTTCTTT

V gene: TRBV18
J gene: TRBJ1-1
D gene: .
clone size: few
CDR3 protein: CASSPEGGRSEAFF
CDR3 DNA: TGTGCCAGCTCACCGGAGGGCGGACGGAGCGAAGCTTTCTTT

V gene: TRBV12-3/TRBV12-4
J gene: TRBJ2-2
D gene: .
clone size: once
CDR3 protein: CASCRGATGELFF
CDR3 DNA: TGTGCCAGTTGCCGGGGTGCTACCGGGGAGCTGTTTTTT

V gene: TRBV24-1
J gene: TRBJ2-1
D gene: TRBD2
clone size: .
CDR3 protein: CATSDRLAGDNEQFF
CDR3 DNA: TGTGCCACCAGTGATCGGCTAGCGGGGGACAATGAGCAGTTCTTC

V gene: TRBV2
J gene: TRBJ1-6
D gene: TRBD1
clone size: .
CDR3 protein: CASRPQGSGISPLHF
CDR3 DNA: TGTGCCAGCAGACCACAGGGGTCCGGGATCTCACCCCTCCACTTT

V gene: TRBV2
J gene: TRBJ1-4
D gene: .
clone size: .
CDR3 protein: CASREATNEKLFF
CDR3 DNA: TGTGCCAGCAGGGAGGCAACTAATGAAAAACTGTTTTTT

V gene: TRBV3-1/TRBV3-2
J gene: TRBJ2-3
D gene: .
clone size: .
CDR3 protein: CASSAGTGTDTQYF
CDR3 DNA: TGTGCCAGCAGCGCCGGGACCGGCACAGATACGCAGTATTTT

V gene: TRBV5-1
J gene: TRBJ2-1
D gene: .
clone size: .
CDR3 protein: CASSLEQVGNEQFF
CDR3 DNA: TGCGCCAGCAGCTTGGAACAGGTTGGAAATGAGCAGTTCTTC

V gene: TRBV28
J gene: TRBJ1-1
D gene: TRBD1
clone size: .
CDR3 protein: CASSRDRNTEAFF
CDR3 DNA: TGTGCCAGCAGTCGGGACAGGAACACTGAAGCTTTCTTT

V gene: TRBV18
J gene: TRBJ1-1
D gene: TRBD1
clone size: few
CDR3 protein: CASSEGATVDTEAFF
CDR3 DNA: TGTGCCAGCTCAGAGGGGGCGACGGTGGACACTGAAGCTTTCTTT

V gene: TRBV5-6
J gene: TRBJ2-1
D gene: TRBD2
clone size: .
CDR3 protein: CASSLDGRDRNEQFF
CDR3 DNA: TGTGCCAGCAGCTTGGATGGGAGGGACCGGAATGAGCAGTTCTTC

V gene: TRBV4-3
J gene: TRBJ1-4
D gene: .
clone size: .
CDR3 protein: CASSQGTAIHEKLFF
CDR3 DNA: TGCGCCAGCAGCCAAGGGACAGCGATTCACGAAAAACTGTTTTTT

V gene: TRBV6-5
J gene: TRBJ2-7
D gene: .
clone size: .
CDR3 protein: CASRADGHSYEQYF
CDR3 DNA: TGTGCCAGCAGGGCGGACGGACACTCCTACGAGCAGTACTTC

V gene: TRBV7-8
J gene: TRBJ1-6
D gene: TRBD1
clone size: .
CDR3 protein: CASTLGQGVRASGSPLHF
CDR3 DNA: TGTGCCAGCACCCTAGGACAGGGGGTTCGGGCAAGCGGTTCACCCCTCCACTTT

V gene: TRBV10-3
J gene: TRBJ2-3
D gene: TRBD1
clone size: .
CDR3 protein: CAISGTGKDTQYF
CDR3 DNA: TGTGCCATCAGCGGGACAGGGAAAGATACGCAGTATTTT

V gene: TRBV5-5
J gene: TRBJ1-1
D gene: .
clone size: once
CDR3 protein: CASSSHRALGAFF
CDR3 DNA: TGTGCCAGCAGCTCACACAGGGCGCTCGGAGCTTTCTTT

V gene: TRBV7-9
J gene: TRBJ1-4
D gene: .
clone size: .
CDR3 protein: CASSSGGGSNEKLFF
CDR3 DNA: TGTGCCAGCAGCTCGGGCGGGGGCTCTAATGAAAAACTGTTTTTT

V gene: TRBV7-8
J gene: TRBJ1-2
D gene: .
clone size: .
CDR3 protein: CASSLRLGADNYGYTF
CDR3 DNA: TGTGCCAGCAGCTTACGTCTTGGGGCAGATAACTATGGCTACACCTTC

V gene: TRBV6-5
J gene: TRBJ1-4
D gene: .
clone size: .
CDR3 protein: CASSYQGGSEKLFF
CDR3 DNA: TGTGCCAGCAGTTACCAAGGGGGTAGTGAAAAACTGTTTTTT

V gene: TRBV9
J gene: TRBJ2-1
D gene: TRBD2
clone size: once
CDR3 protein: CASSVAGLAGGRQFF
CDR3 DNA: TGTGCCAGCAGCGTAGCGGGACTAGCGGGGGGTAGGCAGTTCTTC

V gene: TRBV6-2/TRBV6-3
J gene: TRBJ1-1
D gene: TRBD1
clone size: .
CDR3 protein: CASSYDRGVMNTEAFF
CDR3 DNA: TGTGCCAGCAGTTACGACAGGGGCGTCATGAACACTGAAGCTTTCTTT

V gene: TRBV6-4
J gene: TRBJ1-2
D gene: .
clone size: .
CDR3 protein: CASSDQGTLNVGYTF
CDR3 DNA: TGTGCCAGCAGTGATCAAGGGACACTCAACGTAGGCTACACCTTC